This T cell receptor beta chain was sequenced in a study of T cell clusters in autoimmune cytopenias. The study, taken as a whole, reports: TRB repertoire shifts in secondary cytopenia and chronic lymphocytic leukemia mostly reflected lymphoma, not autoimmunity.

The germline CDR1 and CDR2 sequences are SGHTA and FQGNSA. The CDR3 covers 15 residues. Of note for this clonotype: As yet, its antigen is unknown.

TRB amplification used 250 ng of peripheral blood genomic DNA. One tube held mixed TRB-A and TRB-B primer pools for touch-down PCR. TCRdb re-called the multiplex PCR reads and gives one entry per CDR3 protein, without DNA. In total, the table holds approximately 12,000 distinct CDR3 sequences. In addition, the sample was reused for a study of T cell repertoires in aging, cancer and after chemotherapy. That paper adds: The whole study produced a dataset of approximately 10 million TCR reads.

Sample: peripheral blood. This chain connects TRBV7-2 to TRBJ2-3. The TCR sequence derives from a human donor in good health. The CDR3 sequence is CASSLVPVGTDTQYF.